This T cell receptor beta chain came from a study of shared clonotypes between healthy human individuals. The table came from immunoSEQ multiplex PCR; TCRdb's copy has only in-frame clones and leaves some out. The sample gives about 1 million clones, more than 60% of which show up once; approximately 1.5% is in the top ten. Findings and caveats of the study: In contrast to clonotypes shared by all four donors, non-shared clonotypes had lower generation probabilities. Several donors showed sharing of about 4.6% of naive CD4 clonotypes. Larger estimated richness was generally seen in naive subsets than in memory subsets.

CDR1 is SGHVS and CDR2 is FQNEAQ in the germline V gene. Losses at the gene ends were 7 bases for V and 7 bases for J; bases not matched to a gene: 11. The CDR3 runs to 15 residues. In its sample, this clone was seen a few times. The antigen is unknown. What was sequenced was memory CD4+ T cells sorted from blood. The subset was: CD45RA-negative fraction. This TCR derives from a man younger than 35 in good health. The V call is TRBV7-8, the J call TRBJ2-1, with 9 bases lining up with TRBD2. CDR3: CASTVQLAGTNEQFF. CDR3 sequence (DNA): TGTGCCAGCACCGTACAGCTAGCGGGAACGAATGAGCAGTTCTTC.